The rows below give T cell receptor beta chains drawn from one sample of a study of CD8+CD57+ T cells in acquired aplastic anemia. TCRdb recomputed calls from the reads with MiXCR, one row per CDR3 protein. The table records 200,000 to 250,000 distinct CDR3 sequences, around 63% of them present only once. The specimen sequenced was sorted CD4+, CD8+, or CD8+CD57+ T cells (not recorded which) from PBMCs. The receptors shown here come from a human donor in good health. Each CDR3 is given with its conserved first and last residue. A D gene is named only where the DNA matches it firmly. The size of a clone is reported for some rows only, either as once, few or many, or as a class for expanded clones.

clone_size	d_call	v_call	j_call	cdr3_nt	cdr3_aa
once	NA	TRBV5-4	TRBJ1-2	TGTGCCAGCAGCCGGGACATCAATAACTATGGCTACACCTTC	CASSRDINNYGYTF
few	NA	TRBV7-2	TRBJ2-2	TGTGCCAGCAGCTTCGGGTGGACCGGGGAGCTGTTTTTT	CASSFGWTGELFF
NA	NA	TRBV12-3/TRBV12-4	TRBJ2-2	TGTGCCAGCAGTCCCGCGGGGGAGCTGTTTTTT	CASSPAGELFF
NA	NA	TRBV2	TRBJ2-7	TGTGCCAGCAGTGTACAGTACGAGCAGTACTTC	CASSVQYEQYF
NA	NA	TRBV7-3	TRBJ2-5	TGTGCCAGCAGCTTATGGGGGAGAGAGACCCAGTACTTC	CASSLWGRETQYF
NA	NA	TRBV9	TRBJ2-1	TGTGCCAGCAGAGGTAATGGGAATGAGCAGTTCTTC	CASRGNGNEQFF
NA	NA	TRBV10-3	TRBJ1-4	TGTGCCAGCTCCAACACCGGGGACGAGTATGAAAAACTGTTTTTT	CASSNTGDEYEKLFF
NA	NA	TRBV9	TRBJ2-3	TGTGCCAGCAGCGTAGTTTCGTTGGGGACCACAGATACGCAGTATTTT	CASSVVSLGTTDTQYF
NA	TRBD1	TRBV6-1	TRBJ1-2	TGTGCCAGCAGTGTTGCAGGGGGCTCGGCGAACTATGGCTACACCTTC	CASSVAGGSANYGYTF
NA	NA	TRBV29-1	TRBJ2-5	TGCAGCGTTGAAGGGGGAGTAAAGACCCAGTACTTC	CSVEGGVKTQYF
many	NA	TRBV7-6	TRBJ1-1	TGTGCCAGCAGCCCCGAGGCCATTAACACTGAAGCTTTCTTT	CASSPEAINTEAFF
NA	TRBD1	TRBV5-8	TRBJ2-5	TGTGCCAGCAGCCAAGGGACAGGGTCGGAGACCCAGTACTTC	CASSQGTGSETQYF
NA	TRBD1	TRBV7-2	TRBJ1-3	TGTGCCAGCAGAACGACAGGGTCAGGAAACACCATATATTTT	CASRTTGSGNTIYF
few	NA	TRBV29-1	TRBJ2-2	TGCAGCGTTGAAGCCGGTGACAGGAACACCGGGGAGCTGTTTTTT	CSVEAGDRNTGELFF
NA	NA	TRBV19	TRBJ1-5	TGTGCCAGTATTTCAACGGGACGAGATCAGCCCCAGCATTTT	CASISTGRDQPQHF
once	TRBD1	TRBV15	TRBJ2-1	TGTGCCACCAGCAGAGACGCCGGGACAGAGTACAATGAGCAGTTCTTC	CATSRDAGTEYNEQFF
NA	NA	TRBV7-2	TRBJ1-4	TGTGCCAGCAGCTTAGTGGAGGGGAATGAAAAACTGTTTTTT	CASSLVEGNEKLFF
many	TRBD2	TRBV11-2	TRBJ2-3	TGTGCCAGCAGCTTATCTAGCGGGGGGCCCAGGGATACGCAGTATTTT	CASSLSSGGPRDTQYF
once	NA	TRBV15	TRBJ1-4	TGTGCCACCAGCAGGTGGGGGGCAGGGGCAACTAATGAAAAACTGTTTTTT	CATSRWGAGATNEKLFF
NA	TRBD2	TRBV28	TRBJ2-1	TGTGCCAGCAGTTTTCCGACTAGCGGGTCTTACAATGAGCAGTTCTTC	CASSFPTSGSYNEQFF
few	NA	TRBV7-9	TRBJ2-3	TGTGCCAGCAGCTTAGAAGTTGATACGCAGTATTTT	CASSLEVDTQYF
NA	TRBD1	TRBV10-3	TRBJ2-5	TGTGCCATCAGTGAGTCGACAGGGGGCGGTCAAGAGACCCAGTACTTC	CAISESTGGGQETQYF
NA	TRBD1	TRBV7-8	TRBJ2-7	TGTGCCAGCAGCCTGGGACAGGGGGCGCCCCTTTACGAGCAGTACTTC	CASSLGQGAPLYEQYF
few	NA	TRBV7-9	TRBJ2-5	TGTGCCAGCAGTCGCCAGCCCTTCAAGCTGATGCAAGAGACCCAGTACTTC	CASSRQPFKLMQETQYF
few	NA	TRBV15	TRBJ1-5	TGTGCCACCAGCAGAGATGGGCAGGCAGGAGGGCCCCAGCATTTT	CATSRDGQAGGPQHF